The 15 T cell receptor beta chains in this list originate from one sample, sequenced in a study of T-cell reconstitution after alpha-beta-depleted transplantation in children. Unique molecular identifiers were incorporated when the TCRbeta library was constructed. In TCRdb, the PCR reads were re-called with MiXCR into one record per CDR3 protein. The sample has 200,000 to 250,000 distinct CDR3 sequences, around 10% seen once. The sample was PBMCs from the stem cell graft donor, taken from the stem cell graft. Receptors originate from a human donor who donated a stem cell graft to a child with acute lymphoblastic leukemia.

This clonotype was seen a handful of times. This chain uses TRBV6-5 with TRBJ2-6; possibly TRBD1 or TRBD2 for D (5 bases each). Deletions cut 0 bases from V and 2 bases from J, with 5 bases between. CDR3 length: 15 residues. Germline loops: CDR1 MNHEY, CDR2 SVGAGI. The CDR3, as DNA: TGTGCCAGCAGTTACTCGGGGGCTGGGGCCAACGTCCTGACTTTC. Amino acid sequence: CASSYSGAGANVLTF.

The sample holds many counts of this clonotype. The rearrangement links TRBV9 to TRBJ1-2; possible D gene TRBD1, 6 bases. CDR1 and CDR2 from the germline V gene are SGDLS and YYNGEE. The CDR3 is 12 amino acids. Trimming left V 4 bases short and J 6 bases short, with 10 bases between. The CDR3 region has the DNA TGTGCCAGCAGCATCAGGGGCGATGGCTACACCTTC. This sequence encodes CASSIRGDGYTF.

The sample holds a few counts of this clonotype. The chain joins TRBV27 to TRBJ2-1; tentatively, D is TRBD1 (6 bases). The CDR3 contains 14 residues. V lost 0 bases to trimming and J lost 7 bases, with 10 bases between them. Germline lookup yields CDR1 MNHEY and CDR2 SMNVEV (reference sequence). This chain's CDR3 is CASSLSIGGNEQFF. Written as DNA, the CDR3 is TGTGCCAGCAGTTTATCAATAGGGGGTAATGAGCAGTTCTTC.

The chain couples TRBV5-6 to TRBJ1-6, with 7 nucleotides matching TRBD1. The CDR3 runs 15 residues. V lost 0 bases and J lost 8; bases outside the gene matches: 5. CDR1 SGHDT and CDR2 YYEEEE come from the germline V gene. CDR3 in DNA: TGTGCCAGCAGCTTGGCAACAGGGGTGGATTCACCCCTCCACTTT. The encoded protein is CASSLATGVDSPLHF.

The J gene is TRBJ2-3, the V gene TRBV6-1, with D possibly TRBD2 on 7 matching bases. Trimming removed 7 bases from V and 1 base from J, with 15 bases in between. The germline V gene encodes CDR1 MNHNS and CDR2 SASEGT. The CDR3 length is 15 residues. CDR3 nucleotides: TGTGCCAGCATGGTGCGGGGGCCTGGCACAGATACGCAGTATTTT. Translating it yields CASMVRGPGTDTQYF.

In its sample, this clonotype was seen many times. The chain employs TRBV9 and TRBJ1-6; D may be TRBD1 (6 bases). Trimming removed 0 bases from V and 13 bases from J, with 23 bases in between. CDR3 length: 17 amino acids. CDR1 SGDLS and CDR2 YYNGEE come from the germline V gene. The DNA for the CDR3 is TGTGCCAGCAGCGTAGATACAGGGCATACGTCAAAACGCCCCCTCCACTTT. It yields the protein CASSVDTGHTSKRPLHF.

This rearrangement joins TRBV30 to TRBJ1-5, with D tentatively TRBD1 (5 bases). Per germline, CDR1 GTSNPN and CDR2 SVGIG (reference sequence). With 0 bases removed from V and 2 bases from J, the gap between germline ends came to 5 bases. This CDR3 comprises 13 residues. DNA of the CDR3: TGTGCCTGGAGTGTACAGGGCAATCAGCCCCAGCATTTT. Translating gives CAWSVQGNQPQHF.

A few counts support this clonotype. The chain employs TRBV5-1 and TRBJ1-1, with 10 bases identical to TRBD1. V shed 1 base and J 3 bases; nucleotides not matched to a gene: 9. Germline V CDR1 and CDR2: SGHRS, YFSETQ. The CDR3 is 17 amino acids. DNA of the CDR3: TGCGCCAGCAGCTTGCTTCCGGACAGGGGGGGTGACACTGAAGCTTTCTTT. It translates to CASSLLPDRGGDTEAFF.

J is TRBJ1-1 and V is TRBV5-1; a weak D match, TRBD1 (6 bases). CDR3 length equals 13 residues. V was cut by 4 bases and J by 4 bases, with 11 bases left in between. In germline, CDR1 is SGHRS, CDR2 YFSETQ. CDR3 sequence reads: CASSRGGVTEAFF. CDR3 coding DNA: TGCGCCAGCAGCAGAGGGGGAGTCACTGAAGCTTTCTTT.

This clonotype was detected many times. CDR3 DNA sequence: TGTGCCAGCAGCTTGGACAGCCAGGCGGTCAATGAGCAGTTCTTC. Translating it yields CASSLDSQAVNEQFF. The chain has TRBV7-9 and TRBJ2-1; possibly TRBD1 for D (6 bases). There are 15 residues in the CDR3. Trimming stripped 3 bases from V and 6 bases from J, with 15 bases between. Germline values: CDR1 SEHNR, CDR2 FQNEAQ (reference sequence).

The rearrangement joins TRBV3-1 to TRBJ2-1, with 14 nucleotides matching TRBD2. This CDR3 is built from 15 residues. Germline lookup yields CDR1 LGHDT and CDR2 YNNKEL (reference sequence). J lost 10 bases, V lost 5 bases, and 7 bases had no gene match. The CDR3 nucleotides read TGTGCCAGCAGCAAGGGGACTAGCGGGGGAGACGAGCAGTTCTTC. As protein: CASSKGTSGGDEQFF.

This clonotype was counted between two and nine times. CDR3 in amino acids: CASSLVDQGTGELFF. CDR3 in DNA: TGTGCCAGCAGCTTAGTCGATCAAGGGACCGGGGAGCTGTTTTTT. This rearrangement joins TRBV7-2 to TRBJ2-2; D unclear. The germline V gene has CDR1 SGHTA and CDR2 FQGNSA. The CDR3 runs 15 residues. V gave up 1 base and J gave up 5 bases, with 11 bases separating them. Looking up the rest from reference TRBV7-2 and TRBJ2-2 gives the full variable domain: GAGVSQSPSNKVTEKGKDVELRCDPISGHTALYWYRQSLGQGLEFLIYFQGNSAPDKSGLPSDRFSAERTGGSVSTLTIQRTQQEDSAVYLCASSLVDQGTGELFFGEGSRLTVL.

This clonotype has a count of ten or more. This rearrangement joins TRBV6-1 to TRBJ1-1; D uncertain. This CDR3 spans 18 amino acids. V dropped 1 base and J dropped 0 bases, with 18 bases sitting between them. CDR1 MNHNS and CDR2 SASEGT come from the germline V gene. The CDR3 here is CASSEGPRSRVMNTEAFF. The DNA of the CDR3 is TGTGCCAGCAGTGAAGGCCCGCGGTCGCGCGTCATGAACACTGAAGCTTTCTTT.

Many counts were recorded for this clonotype. V is TRBV27 and J is TRBJ1-5; D gene unclear. There are 13 residues in the CDR3. From germline, CDR1 is MNHEY and CDR2 SMNVEV (reference sequence). Trimming cost V 8 bases and J 4 bases, with 12 bases left between them. CDR3 protein: CASGIYWNQPQHF. The CDR3, as DNA: TGTGCCAGCGGGATATATTGGAATCAGCCCCAGCATTTT.

This clonotype was recorded at least ten times. J is TRBJ2-1 and V is TRBV6-5; D is unclear. CDR1 and CDR2 (germline): MNHEY, SVGAGI. CDR3 length: 15 amino acids. V dropped 1 base and J dropped 8 bases, with 15 bases sitting between them. As DNA, the CDR3 is TGTGCCAGCAGTTACTTTAGTAATCTCCCCCATGAGCAGTTCTTC. Translated: CASSYFSNLPHEQFF.